This T cell receptor (beta chain) is from a study of CD8 T cells in ankylosing spondylitis. The study, taken as a whole, reports: Characteristic of ankylosing spondylitis blood, it appeared, was a TCR beta motif comprising about eight highly homologous variants. Disease-linked clones, CD8+, were relatively rare in peripheral blood. Earlier studies detected some motif variants in reactive arthritis synovial fluid and blood. Disease-linked clones were reportedly significantly enriched in matched ankylosing spondylitis synovial fluid.

This clonotype was detected a few times. Its antigen remains unidentified. Per the germline V gene, CDR1 is SGHTA and CDR2 is FQGNSA. The CDR3 contains 13 residues. V lost 4 bases and J lost 3; bases outside the gene matches: 2. In making TCR beta libraries, quantitative 5'-RACE with molecular barcodes was used. TCRdb recomputed calls from the 5' RACE reads with MiXCR, one row per CDR3 protein. The sample consists of 650,000 to 800,000 distinct CDR3 sequences, around a fifth of them appearing once. The clonotype was recovered from a male donor with ankylosing spondylitis. The specimen sequenced was blood, either unsorted or a sorted T cell fraction (not recorded which). The chain has TRBV7-2 and TRBJ1-2; 7 nucleotides match TRBD1. The CDR3 coding sequence is TGTGCCAGCAGCTACGGGACAGACTATGGCTACACCTTC. Translating it yields CASSYGTDYGYTF.